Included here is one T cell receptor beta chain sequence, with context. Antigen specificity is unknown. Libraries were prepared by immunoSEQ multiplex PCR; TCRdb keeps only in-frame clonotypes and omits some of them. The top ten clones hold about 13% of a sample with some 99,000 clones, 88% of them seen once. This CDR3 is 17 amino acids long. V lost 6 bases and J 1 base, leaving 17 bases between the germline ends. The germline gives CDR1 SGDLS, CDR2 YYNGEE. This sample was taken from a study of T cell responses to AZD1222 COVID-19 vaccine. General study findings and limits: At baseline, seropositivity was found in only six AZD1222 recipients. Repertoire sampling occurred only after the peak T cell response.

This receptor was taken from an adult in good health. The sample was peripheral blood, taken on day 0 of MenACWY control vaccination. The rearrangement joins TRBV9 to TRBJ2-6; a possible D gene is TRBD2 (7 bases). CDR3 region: CASTPRGGGSGANVLTF. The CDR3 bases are TGTGCCAGCACCCCGCGGGGAGGGGGGTCTGGGGCCAACGTCCTGACTTTC.